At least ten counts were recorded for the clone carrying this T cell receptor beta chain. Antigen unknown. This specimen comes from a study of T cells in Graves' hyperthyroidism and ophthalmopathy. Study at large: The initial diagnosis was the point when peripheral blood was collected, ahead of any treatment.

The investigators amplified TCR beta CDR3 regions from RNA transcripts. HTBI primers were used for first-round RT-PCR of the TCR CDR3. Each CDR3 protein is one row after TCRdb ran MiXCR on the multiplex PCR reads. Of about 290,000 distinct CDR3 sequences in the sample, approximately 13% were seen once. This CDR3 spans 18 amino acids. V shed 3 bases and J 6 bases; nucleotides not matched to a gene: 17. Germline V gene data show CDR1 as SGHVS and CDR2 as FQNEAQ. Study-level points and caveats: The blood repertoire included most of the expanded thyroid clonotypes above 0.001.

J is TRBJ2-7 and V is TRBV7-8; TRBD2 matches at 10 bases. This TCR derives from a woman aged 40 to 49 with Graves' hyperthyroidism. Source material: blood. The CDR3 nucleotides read TGTGCCAGCAGCTTTCCTAGCGGGAGTATGCTCGAGCTCCCCGAGCAGTACTTC. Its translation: CASSFPSGSMLELPEQYF. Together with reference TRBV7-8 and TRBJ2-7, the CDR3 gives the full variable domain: GAGVSQSPRYKVAKRGQDVALRCDPISGHVSLFWYQQALGQGPEFLTYFQNEAQLDKSGLPSDRFFAERPEGSVSTLKIQRTQQEDSAVYLCASSFPSGSMLELPEQYFGPGTRLTVT.